A selection of T cell receptor beta chains follows, all from one sample in a study of cytomegalovirus exposure and HLA in healthy donors. Repertoires were generated with immunoSEQ multiplex PCR, while TCRdb's copy carries only in-frame clones and drops some. The sample includes 210,000 or so clones, about 87% of them seen just once. Material: PBMCs. These receptors all come from a man between 25 and 39 years old in good health and CMV-seronegative. CDR3s include the opening cysteine and the closing phenylalanine or tryptophan. A D gene is named only where the DNA matches it firmly. For some rows the clone size is stated as once, few or many, or as a class when expanded; others skip it.

TRBV4-3	TRBJ2-1	TRBD2	.	TGCGCCAGCAGCCCCGTTGTCGGGGGGGTTGGGTTCTTC	CASSPVVGGVGFF
TRBV27	TRBJ2-7	TRBD1	.	TGTGCCAGCAGTTTCACGGCAGGGGGCTACGAGCAGTACTTC	CASSFTAGGYEQYF
TRBV6-6	TRBJ1-1	.	.	TGTGCCAGCAGCGGTAGGGGGGGAGGCACTGAAGCTTTCTTT	CASSGRGGGTEAFF
TRBV27	TRBJ2-7	.	.	TGTGCCAGCAGTTTATTTATAGGGACACCCCCGGGCGAGCAGTACTTC	CASSLFIGTPPGEQYF
TRBV27	TRBJ2-1	TRBD2	.	TGTGCCAGCAGTTTAGGAGGCGGGGGGTCCTACAATGAGCAGTTCTTC	CASSLGGGGSYNEQFF
TRBV18	TRBJ1-1	.	.	TGTGCCAGCTCACCACGTCCCCACAGAGCCCCGAACACTGAAGCTTTCTTT	CASSPRPHRAPNTEAFF
TRBV25-1	TRBJ2-7	TRBD2	.	TGTGCCAGCAGTGTAGCGGGAGTTTACGAGCAGTACTTC	CASSVAGVYEQYF
TRBV2	TRBJ2-5	TRBD2	.	TGTGCCAGCACGGTACGGGGGGTCCAAGAGACCCAGTACTTC	CASTVRGVQETQYF
TRBV18	TRBJ2-1	.	.	TGTGCCAGCTCACCAATGGCTAGCGTTGAGCAGTTCTTC	CASSPMASVEQFF
TRBV7-2	TRBJ2-7	.	once	TGTGCCAGCAGCTCGCCAGGGAACGAGCAGTACTTC	CASSSPGNEQYF
TRBV5-4	TRBJ2-4	.	.	TGTGCCAGCAGCTTGGTGGCAGATAAAAACATTCAGTACTTC	CASSLVADKNIQYF
TRBV11-2	TRBJ2-7	TRBD1	once	TGTGCCAGCAGCACAGGGGTCGGGCAGGGTGAGCACTTC	CASSTGVGQGEHF
TRBV10-1	TRBJ2-1	.	few	TGCGCCAGCAGGGACGGTACAGGGTCTAATGAGCAGTTCTTC	CASRDGTGSNEQFF
TRBV30	TRBJ2-2	TRBD2	.	TGTGCCTGGAGTGGACTAGCGGGAGGAGTCACCGGGGAGCTGTTTTTT	CAWSGLAGGVTGELFF
TRBV18	TRBJ2-4	.	once	TGTGCCAGCACCTTGACAGGCCCCGAAGCCAAAAACATTCAGTACTTC	CASTLTGPEAKNIQYF
TRBV19	TRBJ2-5	.	few	TGTGCCAGTAGTATAAGCGGACCTTCTTTAAGTGAGACCCAGTACTTC	CASSISGPSLSETQYF
TRBV5-1	TRBJ2-5	TRBD1	.	TGCGCCAGCGTTCGGGACAGCCAAGAGACCCAGTACTTC	CASVRDSQETQYF
TRBV19	TRBJ1-2	.	.	TGTGCCAGTAGTACCCTCGACAGGAGCGGCTACACCTTC	CASSTLDRSGYTF
TRBV18	TRBJ2-5	TRBD2	.	TGTGCCAGCTCACCACTAGCGGGGGAAGAGACCCAGTACTTC	CASSPLAGEETQYF
TRBV7-2	TRBJ1-2	TRBD1	.	TGTGCCAGCAGCTTAGACCTCGTCGTCAGGGGGCAGGGCTACACCTTC	CASSLDLVVRGQGYTF
TRBV27	TRBJ1-1	TRBD1	.	TGTGCCAGCAGTTCATTACCCGGACAGGGGAGGACTGAAGCTTTCTTT	CASSSLPGQGRTEAFF
TRBV4-1	TRBJ2-6	TRBD1	.	TGCGCCAGCAGCCACTCGCAGGGGGCGTGGGGGGCCAACGTCCTGACTTTC	CASSHSQGAWGANVLTF
TRBV7-9	TRBJ2-3	TRBD1	.	TGTGCCAGCAGCTCCGGACAGGCCCCAGATACGCAGTATTTT	CASSSGQAPDTQYF
TRBV28	TRBJ1-2	.	.	TGTGCCAGCAGTTTAGAACTGACAGGTAGCTATGGCTACACCTTC	CASSLELTGSYGYTF
TRBV13	TRBJ2-3	TRBD2	.	TGTGCCAGCACCGGATCCGCGACTAGCGGAAGCACAGATACGCAGTATTTT	CASTGSATSGSTDTQYF
TRBV19	TRBJ2-7	TRBD1	.	TGTGCCAGTAGTATAGGGCCGACAGGGGGCCCCTACGAGCAGTACTTC	CASSIGPTGGPYEQYF
TRBV27	TRBJ1-1	TRBD1	.	TGTGCCAGCACCAAGGACAGGTCCAACACTGAAGCTTTCTTT	CASTKDRSNTEAFF
TRBV7-9	TRBJ2-7	.	.	TGTGCCAGCAGCTCCCCATCCCAAGACTACAGAACCTACGAGCAGTACTTC	CASSSPSQDYRTYEQYF
TRBV4-1	TRBJ1-1	TRBD1	once	TGCGCCAGCAGCCAAGGTTCAGGACAGGGGAGTGGGACTGAAGCTTTCTTT	CASSQGSGQGSGTEAFF
TRBV28	TRBJ2-1	TRBD2	.	TGTGCCAGCAGTTTAATTAGCGGGGGAGGGAATGAGCAGTTCTTC	CASSLISGGGNEQFF
TRBV7-9	TRBJ1-2	TRBD1	.	TGTTCCAGCAGCTCCCGTTCGACAGGGGGGTACTATGGCTACACCTTC	CSSSSRSTGGYYGYTF
TRBV27	TRBJ2-7	TRBD1	.	TGTGCCAGCAGTCGTACAGGGGTCCACGAGCAGTACTTC	CASSRTGVHEQYF
TRBV4-1	TRBJ1-2	TRBD1	once	TGCGCCAGCAGCCCCGGGGATATGGCGAGGGCCCGGGACAGGGTTGGCTACACCTTC	CASSPGDMARARDRVGYTF
TRBV4-1	TRBJ2-7	.	.	TGCGCCAGCAGCCAAGATCCCCAAGCGGGTAGCTACGAGCAGTACTTC	CASSQDPQAGSYEQYF
TRBV28	TRBJ2-3	.	.	TGTGCCAGCGCCAATCCAGCGGGAGATACGCAGTATTTT	CASANPAGDTQYF
TRBV6-5	TRBJ2-6	TRBD2	.	TGTGCCAGCAGACCGGGGGGCTCTGGGGCCAACGTCCTGACTTTC	CASRPGGSGANVLTF
TRBV10-3	TRBJ1-1	TRBD1	.	TGTGCCATCAGTGAGGAGGGGGCGCGGAACACTGAAGCTTTCTTT	CAISEEGARNTEAFF
TRBV28	TRBJ1-1	.	.	TGTGCCAGCAGTTTAGGCCAGGACAGTGAAGCTTCCTTT	CASSLGQDSEASF
TRBV13	TRBJ2-3	.	.	TGTGCCAGCAGCCACGGGGGTGCGGGGAGCACAGATACGCAGTATTTT	CASSHGGAGSTDTQYF
TRBV4-1	TRBJ2-1	.	.	TGCGCCAGCAGCCAAGTTGAGGGGGATCTCAATGAGCAGTTCTTC	CASSQVEGDLNEQFF
TRBV28	TRBJ2-5	.	.	TGTGCCAGCACACCCGGGACTCGTCGTGGGACCCAGTACTTC	CASTPGTRRGTQYF
TRBV2	TRBJ1-2	.	.	TGTGCCAGCAGGTACACAGGAATCAACACCTTC	CASRYTGINTF
TRBV30	TRBJ2-5	TRBD1	once	TGTGCCTGGAGGACAGGGGGAGGCCAGTACTTC	CAWRTGGGQYF
TRBV11-3	TRBJ2-1	.	.	TGTGCCAGCAGCTTAGATCTGGCCAATGAGCAGTTCTTC	CASSLDLANEQFF
TRBV30	TRBJ1-3	.	.	TGTGCCTGGGGTTTCCCGGGACAACGCTCTGGAAACACCATATATTTT	CAWGFPGQRSGNTIYF
TRBV4-1	TRBJ2-5	.	.	TGCGCCAGCAGCCAAGATCCGATAGAAATTGAGACCCAGTACTTC	CASSQDPIEIETQYF
TRBV27	TRBJ1-4	.	.	TGTGCCAGCAGTTTAATGGGCGGGAGAGCTAATGAAAAACTGTTTTTT	CASSLMGGRANEKLFF
TRBV6-5	TRBJ2-7	.	.	TGTGCCAGCAGGCAGGGAACTACCTACGAGCAGTACTTC	CASRQGTTYEQYF
TRBV6-4	TRBJ2-1	TRBD2	once	TGTGCCAGCCGACTAGCGGGACAGTCCAATGAGCAGTTCTTC	CASRLAGQSNEQFF
TRBV19	TRBJ1-1	TRBD1	.	TGTGCCAGTAGTATAGGAACCGGACAGGGGGCATTTATGATGAACACTGAAGCTTTCTTT	CASSIGTGQGAFMMNTEAFF
TRBV18	TRBJ2-6	.	.	TGTGCCAGCTCACCACGGGGTATGGGGCTAATCTACTCTGGGGCCAACGTCCTGACTTTC	CASSPRGMGLIYSGANVLTF